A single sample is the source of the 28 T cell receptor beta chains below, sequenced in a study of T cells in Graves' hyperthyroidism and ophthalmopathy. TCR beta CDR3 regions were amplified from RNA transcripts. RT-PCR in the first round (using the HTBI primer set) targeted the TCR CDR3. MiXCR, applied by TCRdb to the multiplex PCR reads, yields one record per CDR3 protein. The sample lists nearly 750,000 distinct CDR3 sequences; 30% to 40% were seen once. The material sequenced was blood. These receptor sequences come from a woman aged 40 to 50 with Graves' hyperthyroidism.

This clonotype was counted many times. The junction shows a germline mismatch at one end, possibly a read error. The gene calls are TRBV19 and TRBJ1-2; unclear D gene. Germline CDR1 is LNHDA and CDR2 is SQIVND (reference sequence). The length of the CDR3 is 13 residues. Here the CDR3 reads CAISLGRDYGYTF. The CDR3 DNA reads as TGTGCCATTAGTCTCGGGAGAGACTATGGCTACACCTTC.

CDR3 sequence: CASSLGDRGGTETQYF. In nucleotides, the CDR3 is TGTGCCAGCAGCCTGGGGGACAGGGGAGGGACCGAGACCCAGTACTTC. The chain uses TRBV2 and TRBJ2-5; 10 bases map to TRBD1. CDR3 length: 16 amino acids. Germline CDR1 is SNHLY and CDR2 is FYNNEI. Germline trimming cut 6 bases from V and 5 bases from J; bases unmatched to any gene: 12. Full variable domain (rest looked up from reference TRBV2 and TRBJ2-5): EPEVTQTPSHQVTQMGQEVILRCVPISNHLYFYWYRQILGQKVEFLVSFYNNEISEKSEIFDDQFSVERPDGSNFTLKIRSTKLEDSAMYFCASSLGDRGGTETQYFGPGTRLLVL.

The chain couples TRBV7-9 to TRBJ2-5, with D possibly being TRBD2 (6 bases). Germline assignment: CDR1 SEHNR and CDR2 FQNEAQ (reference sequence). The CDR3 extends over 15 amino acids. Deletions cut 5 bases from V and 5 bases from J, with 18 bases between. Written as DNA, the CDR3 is TGTGCCAGCAGCGTAGGCGGGGCCCCCCAGGAGACCCAGTACTTC. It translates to CASSVGGAPQETQYF.

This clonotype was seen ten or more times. CDR3 sequence: CASTFLDRGFYTEAFF. CDR3 coding DNA: TGTGCCAGTACTTTCCTGGACAGGGGGTTTTACACTGAAGCTTTCTTT. The V call is TRBV19, the J call TRBJ1-1; TRBD1 matches 10 bases. The length of the CDR3 is 16 residues. The germline V gene has CDR1 LNHDA and CDR2 SQIVND (reference sequence). V was pared by 7 bases and J by 3 bases, with 11 bases of the junction left unmatched.

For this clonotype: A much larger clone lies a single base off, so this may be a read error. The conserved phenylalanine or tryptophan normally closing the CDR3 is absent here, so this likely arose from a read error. CDR3 region: CSAQSTEAFL. In DNA form, the CDR3 reads TGCAGTGCTCAGAGCACTGAAGCTTTCCTT. V and J are TRBV20-1 and TRBJ1-1; no firm D call. This CDR3 comprises 10 residues. Germline V lookup: CDR1 DFQATT, CDR2 SNEGSKA (reference sequence). Trimming removed 5 bases at V and 4 bases at J, with 5 bases between.

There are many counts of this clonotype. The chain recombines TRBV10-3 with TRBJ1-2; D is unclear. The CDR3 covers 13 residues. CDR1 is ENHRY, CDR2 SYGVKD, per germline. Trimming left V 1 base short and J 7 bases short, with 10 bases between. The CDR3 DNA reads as TGTGCCATCAGTGAGTTGAAAGCTGGTGGCTACACCTTC. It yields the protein CAISELKAGGYTF.

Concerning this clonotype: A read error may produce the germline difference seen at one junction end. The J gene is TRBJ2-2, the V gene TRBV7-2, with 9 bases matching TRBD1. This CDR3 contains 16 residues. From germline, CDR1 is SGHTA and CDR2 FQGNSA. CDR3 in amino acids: CASSQGTGGRTGELFF. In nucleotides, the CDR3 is TGCGCCAGCAGCCAAGGCACAGGGGGCCGGACCGGGGAGCTGTTTTTT.

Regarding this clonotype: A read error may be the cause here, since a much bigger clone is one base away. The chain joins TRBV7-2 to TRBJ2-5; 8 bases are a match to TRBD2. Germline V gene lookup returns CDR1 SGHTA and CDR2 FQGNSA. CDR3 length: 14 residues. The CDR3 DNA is TGTGCCAGCAGCCATAGCGGGACTCAAGAGGCCCAGTACTTC. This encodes CASSHSGTQEAQYF.

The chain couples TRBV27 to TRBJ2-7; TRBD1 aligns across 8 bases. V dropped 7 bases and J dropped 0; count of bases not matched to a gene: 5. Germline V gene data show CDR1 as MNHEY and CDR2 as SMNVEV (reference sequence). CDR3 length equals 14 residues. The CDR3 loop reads CASTRTGSSYEQYF. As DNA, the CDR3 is TGTGCCAGCACCCGGACAGGGTCCTCCTACGAGCAGTACTTC.

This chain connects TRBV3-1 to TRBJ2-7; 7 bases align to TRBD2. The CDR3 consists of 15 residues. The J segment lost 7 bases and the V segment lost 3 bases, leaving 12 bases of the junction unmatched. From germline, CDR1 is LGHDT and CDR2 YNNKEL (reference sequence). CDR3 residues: CASSQASGRHGEQYF. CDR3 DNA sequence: TGTGCCAGCAGCCAGGCTAGCGGTCGCCATGGGGAGCAGTACTTC.

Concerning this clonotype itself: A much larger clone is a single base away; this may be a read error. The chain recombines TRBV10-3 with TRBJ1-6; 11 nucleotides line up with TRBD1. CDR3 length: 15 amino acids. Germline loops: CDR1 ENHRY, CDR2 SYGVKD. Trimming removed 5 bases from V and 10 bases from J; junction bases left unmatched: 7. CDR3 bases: TGTGCCATCAGTTACGAGGGGACAGGGGGATCACCCCTCCACTTT. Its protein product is CAISYEGTGGSPLHF.

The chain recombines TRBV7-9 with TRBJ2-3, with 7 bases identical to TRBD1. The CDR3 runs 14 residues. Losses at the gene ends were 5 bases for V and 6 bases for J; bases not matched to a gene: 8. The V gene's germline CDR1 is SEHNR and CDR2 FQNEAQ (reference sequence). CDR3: CASSQDPGQDTQYF. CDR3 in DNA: TGTGCCAGCAGCCAAGATCCGGGACAGGATACGCAGTATTTT.

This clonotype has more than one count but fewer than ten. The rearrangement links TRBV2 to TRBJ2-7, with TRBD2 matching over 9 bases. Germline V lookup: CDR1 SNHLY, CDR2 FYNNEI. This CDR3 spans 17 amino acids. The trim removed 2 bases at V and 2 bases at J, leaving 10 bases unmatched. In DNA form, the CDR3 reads TGTGCCAGCAGTGAACCACGAGGACTAGCGTCAACCTACGAGCAGTACTTC. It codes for CASSEPRGLASTYEQYF.

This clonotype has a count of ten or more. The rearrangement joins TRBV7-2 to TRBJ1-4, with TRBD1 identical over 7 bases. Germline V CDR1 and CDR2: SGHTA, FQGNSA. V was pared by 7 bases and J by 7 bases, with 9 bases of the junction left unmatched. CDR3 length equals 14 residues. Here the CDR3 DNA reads TGTGCCAGCACTGGGACAGACACTCCTGAAAAACTGTTTTTT. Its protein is CASTGTDTPEKLFF.

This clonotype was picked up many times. The CDR3 here is CASSLGTVSGNTIYF. Written as DNA, the CDR3 is TGTGCCAGCAGCTTAGGGACAGTCTCTGGAAACACCATATATTTT. This rearrangement joins TRBV7-8 to TRBJ1-3; TRBD1 might be the D (6 bases). From germline, CDR1 is SGHVS and CDR2 FQNEAQ. The CDR3 contains 15 residues. V shed 1 base and J shed 0 bases, with 7 bases lying between them.

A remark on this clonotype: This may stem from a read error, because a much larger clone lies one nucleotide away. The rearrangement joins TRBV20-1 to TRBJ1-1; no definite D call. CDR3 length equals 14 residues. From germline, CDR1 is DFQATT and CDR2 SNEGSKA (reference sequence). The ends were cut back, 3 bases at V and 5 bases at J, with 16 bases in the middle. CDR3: CSASTASGKTEAFF. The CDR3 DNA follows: TGCAGTGCTAGTACGGCCTCGGGGAAAACTGAAGCTTTCTTT.

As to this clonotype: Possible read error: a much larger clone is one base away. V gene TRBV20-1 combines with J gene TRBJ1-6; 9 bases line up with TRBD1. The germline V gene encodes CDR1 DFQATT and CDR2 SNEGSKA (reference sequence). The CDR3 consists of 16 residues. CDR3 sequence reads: CSARVQGAVYNSSLHF. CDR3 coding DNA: TGCAGTGCTAGGGTACAGGGGGCCGTCTATAATTCATCCCTCCACTTT.

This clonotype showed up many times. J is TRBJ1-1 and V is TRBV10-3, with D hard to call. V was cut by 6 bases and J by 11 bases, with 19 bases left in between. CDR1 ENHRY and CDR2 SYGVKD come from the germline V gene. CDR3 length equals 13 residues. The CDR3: CAIRAVEWIGAFF. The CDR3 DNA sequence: TGTGCCATCAGAGCCGTTGAGTGGATCGGGGCTTTCTTT.

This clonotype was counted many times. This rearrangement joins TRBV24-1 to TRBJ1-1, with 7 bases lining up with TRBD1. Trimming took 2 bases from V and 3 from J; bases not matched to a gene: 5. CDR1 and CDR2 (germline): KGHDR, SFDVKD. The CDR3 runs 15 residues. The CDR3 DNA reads TGTGCCACCAGTGATTCTGGGACAGCGCACACTGAAGCTTTCTTT. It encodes CATSDSGTAHTEAFF.

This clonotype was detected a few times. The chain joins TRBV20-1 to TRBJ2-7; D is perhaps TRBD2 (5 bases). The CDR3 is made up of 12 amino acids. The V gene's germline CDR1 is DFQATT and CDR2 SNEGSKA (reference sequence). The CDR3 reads CSQTDWSYEQYF. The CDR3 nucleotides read TGCAGCCAAACGGACTGGTCCTACGAGCAGTACTTC.

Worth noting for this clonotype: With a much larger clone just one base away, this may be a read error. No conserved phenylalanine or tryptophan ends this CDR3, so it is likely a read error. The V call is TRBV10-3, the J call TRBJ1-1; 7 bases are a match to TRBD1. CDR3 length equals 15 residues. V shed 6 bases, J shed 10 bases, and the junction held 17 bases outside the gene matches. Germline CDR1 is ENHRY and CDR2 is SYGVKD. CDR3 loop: CAISQETGISLGAFL. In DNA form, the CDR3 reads TGTGCCATCAGCCAAGAGACAGGGATAAGTCTTGGAGCTTTCCTT.

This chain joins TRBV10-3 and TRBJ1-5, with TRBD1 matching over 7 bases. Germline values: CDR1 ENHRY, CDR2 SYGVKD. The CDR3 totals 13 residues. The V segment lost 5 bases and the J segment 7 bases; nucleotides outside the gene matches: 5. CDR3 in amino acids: CAISRDSSQPQHF. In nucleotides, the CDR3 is TGTGCCATCAGTAGGGACAGCAGCCAGCCCCAGCATTTT.

CDR3: CASSDSRTDGVYGYTF. DNA for the CDR3: TGTGCCAGCAGTGACTCGAGAACAGACGGGGTCTATGGCTACACCTTC. J is TRBJ1-2 and V is TRBV6-4; D remains unclear. The CDR3 spans 16 residues. V was pared by 0 bases and J by 4 bases, with 15 bases between. The V gene's germline CDR1 is MRHNA and CDR2 SNTAGT.

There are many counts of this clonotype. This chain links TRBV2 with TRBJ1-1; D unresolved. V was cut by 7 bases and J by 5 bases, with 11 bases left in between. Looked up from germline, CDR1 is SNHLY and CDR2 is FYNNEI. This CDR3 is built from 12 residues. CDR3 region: CASTQERTEAFF. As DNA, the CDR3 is TGTGCCAGCACGCAGGAGCGTACTGAAGCTTTCTTT. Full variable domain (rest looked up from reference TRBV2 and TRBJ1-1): EPEVTQTPSHQVTQMGQEVILRCVPISNHLYFYWYRQILGQKVEFLVSFYNNEISEKSEIFDDQFSVERPDGSNFTLKIRSTKLEDSAMYFCASTQERTEAFFGQGTRLTVV.

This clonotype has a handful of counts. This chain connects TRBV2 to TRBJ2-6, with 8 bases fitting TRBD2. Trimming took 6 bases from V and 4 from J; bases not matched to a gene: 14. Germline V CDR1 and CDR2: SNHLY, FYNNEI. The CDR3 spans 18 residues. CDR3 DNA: TGTGCCAGCAGAGCCTCCCTGGCGGGAGGCGCCGGGGCCAACGTCCTGACTTTC. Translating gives CASRASLAGGAGANVLTF.

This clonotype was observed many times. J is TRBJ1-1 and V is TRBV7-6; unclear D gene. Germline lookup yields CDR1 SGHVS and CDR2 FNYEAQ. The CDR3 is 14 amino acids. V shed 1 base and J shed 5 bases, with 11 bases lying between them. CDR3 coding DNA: TGTGCCAGCAGCTTAGACCCATATGGGACTGAAGCTTTCTTT. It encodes CASSLDPYGTEAFF.

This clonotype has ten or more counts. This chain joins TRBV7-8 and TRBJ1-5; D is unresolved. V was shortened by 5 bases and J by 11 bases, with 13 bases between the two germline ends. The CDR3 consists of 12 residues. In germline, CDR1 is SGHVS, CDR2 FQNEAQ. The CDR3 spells CASSPPGSAQHF. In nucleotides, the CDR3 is TGTGCCAGCAGCCCCCCCGGATCGGCCCAGCATTTT.

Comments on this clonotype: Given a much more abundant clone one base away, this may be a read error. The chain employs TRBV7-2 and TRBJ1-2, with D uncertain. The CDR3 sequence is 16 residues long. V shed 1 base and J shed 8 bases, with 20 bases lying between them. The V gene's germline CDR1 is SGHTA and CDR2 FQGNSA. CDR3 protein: CASSLGPGVKGAGYTF. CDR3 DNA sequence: TGTGCCAGCAGCTTAGGCCCCGGAGTAAAAGGTGCCGGCTACACCTTC.